This T cell receptor beta chain was profiled in a study of beta chain features in type 1 diabetes. The investigators reverse transcribed all of the isolated RNA, so they sequenced expressed TCRB transcripts. Naive, central memory and regulatory T cell samples averaged around 4 million immunoSEQ reads each. The table came from immunoSEQ multiplex PCR; TCRdb's copy has only in-frame clones and leaves some out. The sample holds 390,000 or so clones, around 13% seen once. Germline loops: CDR1 SGDLS, CDR2 YYNGEE. This CDR3 contains 15 residues. Trimming took 4 bases from V and 2 from J; bases not matched to a gene: 3. This clone has a handful of counts. There was one heparinised blood draw per donor, averaging around 120 mL. CD4+ naive, central memory, regulatory and stem cell-like memory subsets were isolated by sorting on CD45RO/CCR7/CD25/CD127/CD95/CD27. In all sorted populations, purity surpassed 98%.

The receptor comes from a man aged 25 to 40 in good health. Sequencing was carried out using naive CD4+ T cells from blood. V and J are TRBV9 and TRBJ1-2, with 12 bases matching TRBD1. CDR3 region: CASSTGTGGNYGYTF. The CDR3 nucleotides read TGTGCCAGCAGCACGGGGACAGGGGGCAACTATGGCTACACCTTC.